This T cell receptor (beta chain) derives from a study of blood T cell repertoires in COVID-19. CDR1 LGHNA and CDR2 YSLEER come from the germline V gene. The CDR3 totals 17 residues. V was shortened by 0 bases and J by 4 bases, with 18 bases between the two germline ends. Enrollees, about 18 to 95 years old, lived in 24 US areas. Which cohort a participant joined came from the clinical history participants gave. Recovery among Cohort 3 donors was established by two negative PCRs, clearance, or symptom resolution. Measured with immunoSEQ multiplex PCR; TCRdb has only the in-frame clones, and not every one. The data contain 200,000 to 250,000 clones, about 85% of them seen just once; the ten biggest clones take up around 2.7%.

The chain couples TRBV4-3 to TRBJ1-2; possible D gene TRBD1, 6 bases. The source material was PBMCs or T cells enriched from blood (not recorded which). This TCR was sampled from a woman younger than 45 who had recovered from COVID-19. The CDR3 loop is CASSQEGPGGAGYGYTF. The CDR3 DNA reads as TGCGCCAGCAGCCAAGAAGGTCCGGGGGGCGCAGGCTATGGCTACACCTTC.